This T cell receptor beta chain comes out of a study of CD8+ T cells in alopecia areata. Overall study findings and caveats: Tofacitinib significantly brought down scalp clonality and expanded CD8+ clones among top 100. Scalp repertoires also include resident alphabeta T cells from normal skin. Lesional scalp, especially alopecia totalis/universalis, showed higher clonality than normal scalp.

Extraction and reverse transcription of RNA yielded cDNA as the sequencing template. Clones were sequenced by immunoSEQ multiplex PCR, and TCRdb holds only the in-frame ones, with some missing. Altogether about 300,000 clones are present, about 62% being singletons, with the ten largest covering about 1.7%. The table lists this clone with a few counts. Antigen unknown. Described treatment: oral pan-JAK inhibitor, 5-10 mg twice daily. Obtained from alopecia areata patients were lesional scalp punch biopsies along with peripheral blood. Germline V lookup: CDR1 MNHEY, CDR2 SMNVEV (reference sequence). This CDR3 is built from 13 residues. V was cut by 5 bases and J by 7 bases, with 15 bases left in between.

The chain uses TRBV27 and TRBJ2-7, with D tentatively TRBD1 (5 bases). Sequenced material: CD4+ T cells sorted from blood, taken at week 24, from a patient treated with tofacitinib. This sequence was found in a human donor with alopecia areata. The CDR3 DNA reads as TGTGCCAGCAGTGCCCAGTTTCCAGGGGAGCAGTACTTC. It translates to CASSAQFPGEQYF.